Listed here are 15 T cell receptor beta chains from one sample, sequenced in a study of T cells expressing NK-cell markers. No DNA is given; TCRdb re-called the 5' RACE reads and lists each CDR3 protein once. This repertoire comprises 300,000 to 450,000 distinct CDR3 sequences; its ten largest clones make up around 5.3%. Sequenced: blood T cells: a sorted CD56 or NKG2C T cell subset, CD4+ or CD8+ T cells, or bulk PBMC T cells (not recorded which). The receptors were sampled from a man aged 18 to 69 in good health.

The rearrangement links TRBV11-1 to TRBJ2-1; there is no DNA to check the TCRdb D call of TRBD1. This CDR3 is 12 amino acids long. Per germline, CDR1 SGHAT and CDR2 FQDESV (reference sequence). CDR3: CASSGPGNEQFF.

The chain recombines TRBV6-1 with TRBJ2-3; TCRdb's D call, TRBD1, is unchecked because there is no DNA. From germline, CDR1 is MNHNS and CDR2 SASEGT. This CDR3 is 15 amino acids long. The CDR3 region is CASTRDPGSTDTQYF.

The chain has TRBV15 and TRBJ2-5; TCRdb's D call of TRBD1 is untestable without DNA. The CDR3 covers 15 residues. CDR1 LNHNV and CDR2 YYDKDF come from the germline V gene (reference sequence). This CDR3 reads CATSREGQFQETQYF.

This rearrangement joins TRBV20-1 to TRBJ2-3. Germline V gene data show CDR1 as DFQATT and CDR2 as SNEGSKA (reference sequence). The CDR3 is made up of 13 amino acids. The CDR3 here is CSARAIRTDTQYF.

This chain joins TRBV19 and TRBJ2-5; TCRdb's D call, TRBD2, is unchecked because there is no DNA. CDR1 and CDR2 (germline): LNHDA, SQIVND (reference sequence). This CDR3 has 14 residues. CDR3 in amino acids: CASSLTSALETQYF.

The chain has TRBV11-2 and TRBJ2-3; TCRdb's assignment of TRBD1 cannot be checked, as there is no DNA. The length of the CDR3 is 14 residues. The germline V gene encodes CDR1 SGHAT and CDR2 FQNNGV. CDR3: CASSSRPPPDTQYF.

The rearrangement uses TRBV7-2 and TRBJ1-2; TCRdb reports TRBD1, a call that lacks DNA to check it against. From germline, CDR1 is SGHTA and CDR2 FQGNSA. CDR3 length equals 14 residues. CDR3 sequence reads: CASRSPGQSFGYTF.

The V gene is TRBV20-1, the J gene TRBJ2-7; the TCRdb D gene call, TRBD1, has no DNA to confirm it. This CDR3 spans 13 amino acids. The germline gives CDR1 DFQATT, CDR2 SNEGSKA (reference sequence). The CDR3 sequence is CSAQPATGSEQYF.

The V call is TRBV12-3 or TRBV12-4, the J call TRBJ2-7; TCRdb indicates TRBD1, and absent DNA this call remains unverified. The CDR3 runs to 14 residues. The CDR3 is CASSDSTVTYEQYF.

The chain recombines TRBV5-1 with TRBJ2-6; TCRdb names TRBD1, which stays unverified in the absence of DNA. CDR1 SGHRS and CDR2 YFSETQ come from the germline V gene. The CDR3 consists of 12 residues. CDR3 loop: CASSQSGRLLTF.

This chain connects TRBV7-8 to TRBJ1-5. CDR1 and CDR2 from the germline V gene are SGHVS and FQNEAQ. The CDR3 is 13 residues long. The CDR3 protein is CASARGGNQPQHF.

This chain's CDR3 is CASSQNTGSVNEQYF. This chain connects TRBV14 to TRBJ2-7; TCRdb's assignment of TRBD1 cannot be checked, as there is no DNA. This CDR3 contains 15 residues. Germline V gene lookup returns CDR1 SGHDN and CDR2 FVKESK.

The chain uses TRBV29-1 and TRBJ1-1; TCRdb designates TRBD1, a call that cannot be tested without DNA. This CDR3 has 13 amino acids. Germline V CDR1 and CDR2: SQVTM, ANQGSEA. The CDR3 reads CSVNPRGGTEAFF.

The chain employs TRBV3-1 and TRBJ2-1; TCRdb calls TRBD1, which cannot be checked without DNA. Germline V gene data show CDR1 as LGHDT and CDR2 as YNNKEL (reference sequence). CDR3 length: 15 amino acids. CDR3 amino acids: CASSPGGTGGREQFF.

This chain joins TRBV5-1 and TRBJ2-7; TCRdb returns TRBD1, unconfirmable since there is no DNA. From germline, CDR1 is SGHRS and CDR2 YFSETQ. The CDR3 is 17 amino acids. CDR3: CASSRGQTGGFPYEQYF.